This record covers a single TCR beta chain. No antigen is known for it. This entry comes from a study of shared clonotypes between healthy human individuals. Background on the study: There were three CD4 naive, three CD4 memory, two CD8 naive and one CD8 memory plates per donor.

Terminally differentiated effector memory CD45RA+ cells were excluded from the naive CD8 cells, which were CD45RO-negative and positively selected for CCR7. The donor population consisted of healthy HIV-negative adults with no recent acute infections or vaccinations. Study outcomes and limitations: Generation of non-shared clonotypes was less probable than generation of clonotypes shared by all four donors. Rarefaction curves obtained for sorted subsets showed sequencing incomplete despite large depth.

The CDR3 loop spans 16 amino acids. Germline lookup yields CDR1 MNHNY and CDR2 SVGAGI (reference sequence). The junction had 11 bases not matched to a gene; V was cut back by 6 bases and J by 3 bases. Profiling relied on immunoSEQ multiplex PCR, and the TCRdb table lists in-frame clones only, not all of them. Among around 2,000,000 clones listed, about 92% were seen once. The V gene is TRBV6-6, the J gene TRBJ2-3; 8 nucleotides align to TRBD1. Input material: naive CD8+ T cells from PBMCs. The sequence came from a young man in good health. Some clones in this sample may be carry-over from other donors' samples. The CDR3 sequence is CASSPLRTGPTDTQYF. CDR3 coding DNA: TGTGCCAGCAGCCCACTTCGGACAGGGCCGACAGATACGCAGTATTTT.